In this sample, the clone carrying this T cell receptor beta chain turned up many times. The entry originates in a study of T cells in Graves' hyperthyroidism and ophthalmopathy. Losses at the gene ends were 4 bases for V and 0 bases for J; bases not matched to a gene: 4. CDR1 PRHDT and CDR2 FYEKMQ come from the germline V gene (reference sequence). The CDR3 sequence is 15 residues long. Using RNA transcripts as the source, TCR beta CDR3 regions were amplified. When the TCR CDR3 underwent first-round RT-PCR, the HTBI primer set was used. One entry per CDR3 protein, called by TCRdb with MiXCR from the multiplex PCR reads. Here the sample spans 600,000 to 650,000 distinct CDR3 sequences, roughly 15% being singletons.

This rearrangement joins TRBV13 to TRBJ2-7, with 9 bases aligning to TRBD1. The sample consisted of blood. The receptor comes from a woman under 40 with Graves' hyperthyroidism. The CDR3 nucleotides are TGTGCCAGCAGCTCGGGGACAGGGTCCTCCTACGAGCAGTACTTC. Encoded protein: CASSSGTGSSYEQYF.